These 25 T cell receptor beta chains were sequenced from one sample in a study of regulatory T cells in long-lasting Graves disease. Researchers made TCR beta libraries by using iRepertoire HTBI primers and running Arm-PCR on CDR3 regions. One entry per CDR3 protein results from TCRdb running MiXCR on the multiplex PCR reads. The sample shows 360,000 or so distinct CDR3 sequences, approximately 12% of them seen only once. This sample's time point: newly diagnosed GD, antithyroid drugs for less than 3 months. PBMCs provided the RNA from which the TCR library was made. Another study also made use of these data, one on T cells in Graves' hyperthyroidism and ophthalmopathy.

Sequencing used peripheral blood mononuclear cells (PBMCs), obtained at new diagnosis, from a patient treated with antithyroid drugs. These receptors originate from a woman in her late teens or twenties with Graves disease.

The chain is built from TRBV27 and TRBJ2-2; a possible D gene is TRBD1 (6 bases). V lost 7 bases to trimming and J lost 7 bases, with 25 bases between them. CDR3 length equals 17 residues. Per germline, CDR1 MNHEY and CDR2 SMNVEV (reference sequence). Written as DNA, the CDR3 is TGTGCCAGCAAACCGAGGCCAACCAGGGGAAAGGGCGGGGAGCTGTTTTTT. Amino acids: CASKPRPTRGKGGELFF.

The V gene is TRBV4-2, the J gene TRBJ2-1; 10 bases are shared with TRBD2. Germline CDR1 reads LGHNA; CDR2 reads YNFKEQ. The V gene end was trimmed by 0 bases and the J gene end by 6 bases; junction bases not matched to a gene: 5. This CDR3 contains 16 residues. CDR3 in amino acids: CASSQDRSGGGNEQFF. CDR3 DNA sequence: TGTGCCAGCAGCCAAGATCGCAGCGGGGGGGGCAATGAGCAGTTCTTC.

In this sample, this clonotype turned up many times. This chain connects TRBV6-2 or TRBV6-3 to TRBJ2-7; D is ambiguous. Germline V gene lookup returns CDR1 MNHEY and CDR2 SVGEGT. This CDR3 contains 13 residues. The V end lost 0 bases, the J end lost 2 bases, and 5 bases lay between the germline ends. CDR3 in amino acids: CASSYSGPYEQYV. CDR3 coding DNA: TGTGCCAGCAGTTACTCGGGCCCCTACGAGCAGTACGTC.

This chain links TRBV4-2 with TRBJ2-3; 7 bases are shared with TRBD2. The ends lost 4 bases at V and 4 bases at J; junction bases unmatched: 8. Germline CDR1 and CDR2: LGHNA and YNFKEQ. This CDR3 has 15 residues. The CDR3 region is CASSPGGYSADTQYF. DNA for the CDR3: TGTGCCAGCAGCCCGGGGGGATATAGTGCAGATACGCAGTATTTT.

The chain has TRBV9 and TRBJ2-5; the D call may be TRBD1 or TRBD2 (6 bases each). V was cut by 4 bases and J by 5 bases, with 18 bases left in between. This CDR3 region has 15 residues. Germline CDR1 is SGDLS and CDR2 is YYNGEE. In nucleotides, the CDR3 is TGTGCCAGCAGCCTAGGGGGACTCCAAATGGAGACCCAGTACTTC. Translation: CASSLGGLQMETQYF.

This clonotype was detected only a few times. This chain uses TRBV18 with TRBJ2-2; 7 nucleotides line up with TRBD2. The CDR3 is made up of 15 amino acids. Germline V gives CDR1 KGHSH, CDR2 LQKENI. Trimming cost V 5 bases and J 6 bases; bases outside gene matches: 9. The CDR3 nucleotides read TGTGCCAGCTCAGGACCGGGGGGTCCGGCCGGGGAGCTGTTTTTT. Translating it yields CASSGPGGPAGELFF.

The chain carries TRBV4-3 and TRBJ1-2; D perhaps matches TRBD1 (6 bases). Trimming shortened V by 0 bases and J by 4 bases, and 12 bases separated the two germline ends. Germline V gives CDR1 LGHNA, CDR2 YSLEER. The CDR3 runs 15 residues. This CDR3 reads CASSQEGGPGYGYTF. The CDR3 coding sequence is TGCGCCAGCAGCCAAGAAGGGGGGCCTGGCTATGGCTACACCTTC.

This clonotype was counted a few times. This chain links TRBV6-5 with TRBJ1-6; a possible D gene is TRBD1 (5 bases). V was shortened by 1 base and J by 10 bases, with 11 bases between the two germline ends. The CDR3 contains 14 residues. The germline V gene encodes CDR1 MNHEY and CDR2 SVGAGI. The CDR3: CASSYFQGRSPLHF. In nucleotides, the CDR3 is TGTGCCAGCAGTTACTTCCAGGGACGGTCACCCCTCCACTTT.

This clonotype occurred many times. The rearrangement joins TRBV5-1 to TRBJ2-7; weak D call: TRBD2 (6 bases). The CDR3 consists of 15 residues. Germline CDR1 is SGHRS and CDR2 is YFSETQ. Between the trimmed V and J ends, which lost 4 bases and 3 bases, there was a span of 17 bases. DNA of the CDR3: TGCGCCAGCAGCCCCGGGGAGGCGTCGGGCTACGAGCAGTACTTC. Amino acids: CASSPGEASGYEQYF.

This clonotype was seen at least ten times. V gene TRBV27 combines with J gene TRBJ1-5; 7 nucleotides align to TRBD1. CDR1 is MNHEY, CDR2 SMNVEV, per germline (reference sequence). V lost 0 bases to trimming and J lost 1 base; unmatched junction nucleotides: 3. This CDR3 has 16 amino acids. The CDR3 region is CASSLSGGTSNQPQHF. The CDR3 DNA sequence: TGTGCCAGCAGTTTATCAGGGGGCACGAGCAATCAGCCCCAGCATTTT.

The genes are TRBV19 and TRBJ2-1; 10 bases match TRBD2. CDR3 length: 15 amino acids. With V trimmed by 3 bases and J by 4 bases, 3 bases remained unmatched. Germline lookup yields CDR1 LNHDA and CDR2 SQIVND (reference sequence). DNA of the CDR3: TGTGCCAGTAGTATGCAACTAGCGGGATACAATGAGCAGTTCTTC. This sequence encodes CASSMQLAGYNEQFF.

The table lists this clonotype with many counts. The chain links TRBV6-1 to TRBJ2-7; a weak D match, TRBD1 (5 bases). The V gene lost 6 bases and the J gene lost 1 base, with 10 bases spanning the gap. Germline V gene data show CDR1 as MNHNS and CDR2 as SASEGT. The CDR3 covers 13 residues. CDR3 in amino acids: CASRPTDSYEQYV. The CDR3, as DNA: TGTGCCAGCAGACCGACAGATTCCTACGAGCAGTACGTC.

This clonotype was detected ten times or more. The CDR3 here is CASRQGIRTEAFF. Here the CDR3 DNA reads TGTGCCAGCAGGCAGGGGATTAGGACTGAAGCTTTCTTT. This sequence joins TRBV27 and TRBJ1-1; D perhaps matches TRBD1 (6 bases). The V and J ends lost 6 bases and 5 bases respectively, with 13 bases between them. This CDR3 spans 13 amino acids. Germline V gene lookup returns CDR1 MNHEY and CDR2 SMNVEV (reference sequence).

This clonotype was observed at least ten times. The chain joins TRBV27 to TRBJ2-3; unclear D gene. Trimming cost V 5 bases and J 4 bases, with 13 bases left between them. This CDR3 has 14 amino acids. The germline gives CDR1 MNHEY, CDR2 SMNVEV (reference sequence). CDR3 loop: CASSPMINSDTQYF. The CDR3 DNA sequence: TGTGCCAGCAGTCCGATGATAAACTCAGATACGCAGTATTTT.

The table lists this clonotype with many counts. The CDR3 coding sequence is TGTGCCAGCAGTGACCGATACTCAGACAGGGGGGAATCCGGGGAGCTGTTTTTT. Amino acid sequence: CASSDRYSDRGESGELFF. The rearrangement uses TRBV12-3 or TRBV12-4 and TRBJ2-2, with TRBD1 identical over 9 bases. The length of the CDR3 is 18 residues. V trimming: 5 bases; J trimming: 6 bases; junction bases outside the gene matches: 16.

This clonotype was seen at least ten times. This sequence joins TRBV20-1 and TRBJ2-1; D ambiguous. Trimming removed 3 bases at V and 8 bases at J, with 14 bases between. The CDR3 runs to 13 residues. Per germline, CDR1 DFQATT and CDR2 SNEGSKA (reference sequence). CDR3 bases: TGCAGTGCTAGTAAGGCCTTCGAGGATGAGCAGTTCTTC. Protein: CSASKAFEDEQFF.

J is TRBJ1-2 and V is TRBV6-9; D possibly corresponds to TRBD1 (6 bases). The CDR3 length is 14 residues. V gave up 4 bases and J gave up 4 bases, with 13 bases separating them. Per the germline V gene, CDR1 is MNHGY and CDR2 is SVAAGI. CDR3 sequence (DNA): TGTGCCAGCAGTTCGGACAGTCGCCTCTATGGCTACACCTTC. Translation gives CASSSDSRLYGYTF.

The CDR3 DNA reads TGTGCCAGCAGCTGGACTAGCGGGAGGTCCTACTCCTACAATGAGCAGTTCTTC. Protein sequence: CASSWTSGRSYSYNEQFF. The chain joins TRBV2 to TRBJ2-1; TRBD2 matches at 14 bases. Germline V lookup: CDR1 SNHLY, CDR2 FYNNEI. The CDR3 is 18 amino acids. The J segment lost 0 bases and the V segment lost 6 bases, leaving 7 bases of the junction unmatched.

This clonotype was observed at least ten times. The chain is built from TRBV6-1 and TRBJ1-1; D gene ambiguous. CDR1 and CDR2 (germline): MNHNS, SASEGT. V was trimmed by 5 bases and J by 7 bases, leaving 11 bases between them. The CDR3 is made up of 12 amino acids. The CDR3 is CASSQRWVEAFF. CDR3 coding DNA: TGTGCCAGCAGTCAACGCTGGGTTGAAGCTTTCTTT.

This clonotype was counted between two and nine times. The chain combines TRBV7-2 with TRBJ2-1; TRBD1 might be the D (5 bases). With 6 bases removed from V and 0 bases from J, the gap between germline ends came to 15 bases. This CDR3 spans 16 amino acids. Germline V lookup: CDR1 SGHTA, CDR2 FQGNSA. CDR3 sequence: CASSPIRTSSYNEQFF. The CDR3, as DNA: TGTGCCAGCAGTCCCATCCGGACAAGCTCCTACAATGAGCAGTTCTTC.

V gene TRBV5-1 combines with J gene TRBJ1-1; tentative D call: TRBD1 (6 bases). The germline V gene encodes CDR1 SGHRS and CDR2 YFSETQ. The CDR3 runs to 15 residues. Trimming shortened V by 0 bases and J by 2 bases, and 11 bases separated the two germline ends. The CDR3 reads CASSLGTAINTEAFF. CDR3 bases: TGCGCCAGCAGCTTGGGGACAGCGATTAACACTGAAGCTTTCTTT.

This clonotype showed up many times. DNA of the CDR3: TGTGCCAGCAGGCAAAGCGGGAGCTGGGGCACCGGGGAGCTGTTTTTT. Protein: CASRQSGSWGTGELFF. The chain recombines TRBV7-8 with TRBJ2-2; 8 positions agree with TRBD2. This CDR3 region has 16 residues. Looked up from germline, CDR1 is SGHVS and CDR2 is FQNEAQ. V lost 6 bases and J lost 4; bases outside the gene matches: 10. Looking up the rest from reference TRBV7-8 and TRBJ2-2 gives the full variable domain: GAGVSQSPRYKVAKRGQDVALRCDPISGHVSLFWYQQALGQGPEFLTYFQNEAQLDKSGLPSDRFFAERPEGSVSTLKIQRTQQEDSAVYLCASRQSGSWGTGELFFGEGSRLTVL.

The chain links TRBV5-1 to TRBJ1-1; D gene ambiguous. The V gene's germline CDR1 is SGHRS and CDR2 YFSETQ. V dropped 4 bases and J dropped 0 bases, with 10 bases sitting between them. The CDR3 runs to 14 residues. CDR3 loop: CASSTDELNTEAFF. The CDR3 DNA follows: TGCGCCAGCAGCACGGACGAATTGAACACTGAAGCTTTCTTT.

In this sample, this clonotype turned up a few times. The chain combines TRBV20-1 with TRBJ1-5; D is ambiguous. The CDR3 runs 13 residues. With 6 bases removed from V and 3 bases from J, the gap between germline ends came to 12 bases. In germline, CDR1 is DFQATT, CDR2 SNEGSKA (reference sequence). The DNA for the CDR3 is TGCAGTGCGTCCGCCCCTGCCAATCAGCCCCAGCATTTT. It yields the protein CSASAPANQPQHF.

This clonotype was seen many times. The rearrangement joins TRBV7-9 to TRBJ2-2; 11 bases align to TRBD2. Losses at the gene ends were 5 bases for V and 4 bases for J; bases not matched to a gene: 6. The CDR3 runs 16 residues. Germline values: CDR1 SEHNR, CDR2 FQNEAQ (reference sequence). The CDR3 loop reads CASSRLAGGLTGELFF. CDR3 bases: TGTGCCAGCAGCCGGCTAGCGGGAGGCCTCACCGGGGAGCTGTTTTTT.